The 17 T cell receptor beta chains listed next were all sequenced from one sample in a study of T cell responses to AZD1222 COVID-19 vaccine. The assay was immunoSEQ multiplex PCR, and TCRdb's table has in-frame clones only and misses some. The sample yields some 100,000 clones, more than 75% seen once. The sample in question was peripheral blood, obtained 28 days after the second AZD1222 dose. The receptors originated from an adult who received the AZD1222 COVID-19 vaccine.

The J gene is TRBJ1-5, the V gene TRBV24-1; D remains unclear. Germline CDR1 KGHDR, CDR2 SFDVKD. The CDR3 is made up of 16 amino acids. Trimming cost V 5 bases and J 7 bases, with 20 bases left between them. CDR3 loop: CATSGPKATITQPQHF. CDR3 nucleotide sequence: TGTGCCACCAGTGGCCCGAAGGCGACGATTACCCAGCCCCAGCATTTT.

The chain recombines TRBV6-2 or TRBV6-3 with TRBJ2-7; weak D call: TRBD2 (7 bases). Germline V gives CDR1 MNHEY, CDR2 SVGEGT. The length of the CDR3 is 15 residues. The V end was cut by 2 bases, the J end by 2 bases, with 13 bases between. The CDR3 nucleotides read TGTGCCAGCAGTTACGATGCGGGGGCGACCTACGAGCAGTACTTC. It yields the protein CASSYDAGATYEQYF.

V usage is TRBV27 and J usage is TRBJ1-5; 9 bases align to TRBD1. Germline trimming cut 6 bases from V and 2 bases from J; bases unmatched to any gene: 8. Germline V CDR1 and CDR2: MNHEY, SMNVEV (reference sequence). This CDR3 has 16 amino acids. The CDR3: CASSNIQGAGNQPQHF. The CDR3, as DNA: TGTGCCAGCAGCAATATACAGGGGGCAGGCAATCAGCCCCAGCATTTT.

This clone was observed a few times. The rearrangement uses TRBV5-1 and TRBJ1-1; 10 bases line up with TRBD1. Germline trimming cut 2 bases from V and 3 bases from J; bases unmatched to any gene: 19. The germline V gene encodes CDR1 SGHRS and CDR2 YFSETQ. The length of the CDR3 is 20 residues. CDR3 in amino acids: CASSLVGAGQGRLLDTEAFF. The CDR3 bases are TGCGCCAGCAGCTTAGTAGGGGCGGGACAGGGGAGACTGTTGGACACTGAAGCTTTCTTT.

V usage is TRBV5-5 and J usage is TRBJ2-5, with TRBD2 matching over 10 bases. The CDR3 totals 15 residues. In germline, CDR1 is SGHKS, CDR2 YYEKEE (reference sequence). Trimming removed 4 bases from V and 5 bases from J; junction bases left unmatched: 8. CDR3 in amino acids: CASSLWTSGGETQYF. DNA for the CDR3: TGTGCCAGCAGCCTTTGGACTAGCGGTGGGGAGACCCAGTACTTC.

This clone was observed a single time. This chain links TRBV3-1 (or the pseudogene TRBV3-2) with TRBJ2-3, with TRBD2 identical over 9 bases. V trimming: 4 bases; J trimming: 4 bases; junction bases outside the gene matches: 15. This CDR3 has 18 amino acids. CDR1 and CDR2 from the germline V gene are LGHDT and YNNKEL (reference sequence). The CDR3, as DNA: TGTGCCAGCAGCCTTTCAGCAGCCGGACTAGCGCAATCAGATACGCAGTATTTT. It codes for CASSLSAAGLAQSDTQYF.

The genes are TRBV9 and TRBJ1-2; 7 bases map to TRBD1. Looked up from germline, CDR1 is SGDLS and CDR2 is YYNGEE. V lost 0 bases, J lost 2 bases, and 7 bases stayed unmatched. This CDR3 region has 16 residues. CDR3 nucleotides: TGTGCCAGCAGCGTAGAGGTTGGGGGACAGAACTATGGCTACACCTTC. Encoded protein: CASSVEVGGQNYGYTF.

V usage is TRBV18 and J usage is TRBJ2-1; D remains unclear. Germline V gives CDR1 KGHSH, CDR2 LQKENI. The CDR3 contains 16 residues. The V end lost 3 bases, the J end lost 1 base, and 13 bases lay between the germline ends. CDR3 in amino acids: CASSPVLVASYNEQFF. DNA for the CDR3: TGTGCCAGCTCACCGGTGTTGGTAGCATCCTACAATGAGCAGTTCTTC.

The chain employs TRBV11-2 and TRBJ1-3; D is uncertain. The V gene's germline CDR1 is SGHAT and CDR2 FQNNGV. This CDR3 spans 14 amino acids. Trimming stripped 5 bases from V and 1 base from J, with 9 bases between. CDR3 sequence reads: CASSPEASGNTIYF. CDR3 DNA: TGTGCCAGCAGCCCCGAAGCATCTGGAAACACCATATATTTT.

DNA for the CDR3: TGTGCCAGCAGTTTCCTTTACAATGAGCAGTTCTTC. It yields the protein CASSFLYNEQFF. This rearrangement joins TRBV6-5 to TRBJ2-1; D not resolved. Germline CDR1 reads MNHEY; CDR2 reads SVGAGI. Trimming left V 4 bases short and J 4 bases short, with 5 bases between. CDR3 length equals 12 residues.

The chain has TRBV5-6 and TRBJ2-2; no clear D. The V and J ends lost 2 bases and 2 bases respectively, with 7 bases between them. The germline gives CDR1 SGHDT, CDR2 YYEEEE. CDR3 length: 14 residues. CDR3 region: CASSFGPNTGELFF. CDR3 nucleotides: TGTGCCAGCAGCTTTGGTCCCAACACCGGGGAGCTGTTTTTT.

The chain is built from TRBV6-5 and TRBJ2-5; 14 bases are a match to TRBD2. The CDR3 length is 16 residues. The V gene's germline CDR1 is MNHEY and CDR2 SVGAGI. J lost 3 bases, V lost 4 bases, and 4 bases had no gene match. Here the CDR3 reads CASSSPGLAGEETQYF. CDR3 coding DNA: TGTGCCAGCAGTTCCCCGGGACTAGCGGGGGAAGAGACCCAGTACTTC.

The chain uses TRBV2 and TRBJ1-6; TRBD1 is a possible D gene (5 bases). The CDR3 runs to 16 residues. Germline V gene lookup returns CDR1 SNHLY and CDR2 FYNNEI. Trimming stripped 0 bases from V and 10 bases from J, with 16 bases between. CDR3 sequence reads: CASSEALAGSGSPLHF. CDR3 DNA: TGTGCCAGCAGTGAAGCGCTGGCAGGGTCAGGGTCACCCCTCCACTTT.

V usage is TRBV6-5 and J usage is TRBJ1-2; D perhaps matches TRBD1 (5 bases). CDR1 is MNHEY and CDR2 is SVGAGI in the germline V gene. V shed 6 bases and J shed 5 bases, with 7 bases lying between them. CDR3 size: 11 residues. CDR3 DNA: TGTGCCAGCAGACAGGATTATGGCTACACCTTC. This translates into CASRQDYGYTF.

The V call is TRBV6-5, the J call TRBJ2-1, with D tentatively TRBD2 (6 bases). Deletions cut 0 bases from V and 7 bases from J, with 13 bases between. The CDR3 totals 15 residues. CDR1 MNHEY and CDR2 SVGAGI come from the germline V gene. Here the CDR3 DNA reads TGTGCCAGCAGTTACTCAGGAAGGGCGGGAAATGAGCAGTTCTTC. Translating it yields CASSYSGRAGNEQFF.

This chain joins TRBV4-1 and TRBJ1-2; D might be TRBD1 (6 bases). Trimming left V 1 base short and J 6 bases short, with 12 bases between. Germline-derived CDR1 and CDR2 are MGHRA and YSYEKL. The CDR3 totals 14 residues. The CDR3 nucleotides are TGCGCCAGCAGCCAAGCCGACAGGCTTCATGGCTACACCTTC. Translation gives CASSQADRLHGYTF.

This chain joins TRBV11-2 and TRBJ2-1; no clear D. Trimming left V 1 base short and J 4 bases short, with 5 bases between. This CDR3 is 13 amino acids long. Germline values: CDR1 SGHAT, CDR2 FQNNGV. CDR3 residues: CASSLGGYNEQFF. CDR3 in DNA: TGTGCCAGCAGCTTAGGAGGATACAATGAGCAGTTCTTC.